The 7 T cell receptor beta chains given below trace back to one sample, sequenced in a study of shared clonotypes between healthy human individuals. The protocol was immunoSEQ multiplex PCR, while the TCRdb copy is restricted to in-frame clones and leaves out a portion. The sample records more than 2 million clones, roughly 94% being singletons. Sequencing input: naive CD4+ T cells sorted from blood. The sample's subset: CD45RA+ positively selected. Receptors originate from a young man in good health.

V and J are TRBV6-6 and TRBJ1-4; D remains ambiguous. V lost 2 bases and J lost 4, with 8 bases in between. CDR1 is MNHNY and CDR2 is SVGAGI in the germline V gene (reference sequence). The CDR3 is 14 amino acids. The CDR3 sequence is CASSYGQVNEKLFF. In nucleotides, the CDR3 is TGTGCCAGCAGTTACGGTCAGGTTAATGAAAAACTGTTTTTT.

The chain carries TRBV7-2 and TRBJ2-7; maybe TRBD2 (5 bases). V dropped 1 base and J dropped 1 base, with 14 bases sitting between them. Germline CDR1 is SGHTA and CDR2 is FQGNSA. The CDR3 extends over 16 amino acids. CDR3 DNA sequence: TGTGCCAGCAGCTTAGAAGGACTCACGGTTTCCTACGAGCAGTACTTC. Its protein product is CASSLEGLTVSYEQYF.

This clone was counted once. The gene calls are TRBV5-8 and TRBJ2-3; 9 bases are shared with TRBD2. The CDR3 runs to 16 residues. V shed 0 bases and J 3 bases; nucleotides not matched to a gene: 5. From germline, CDR1 is SGHTS and CDR2 YDEGEE. CDR3 loop: CASSLGIGLATDTQYF. CDR3 coding DNA: TGTGCCAGCAGCTTGGGAATCGGACTAGCGACAGATACGCAGTATTTT.

This sequence joins TRBV30 and TRBJ1-2; weak D call: TRBD1 (6 bases). Germline loops: CDR1 GTSNPN, CDR2 SVGIG (reference sequence). The CDR3 totals 13 residues. Trimming removed 3 bases at V and 8 bases at J, with 16 bases between. The CDR3, as DNA: TGTGCCTGGAGCGAAAGGGGGGCGCGGGGCTACACCTTC. It translates to CAWSERGARGYTF.

This sequence joins TRBV25-1 and TRBJ2-6; D unclear. CDR1 is MGHDK, CDR2 SYGVNS, per germline. This CDR3 region has 12 residues. V was clipped by 3 bases and J by 3 bases, with 0 bases between them. The CDR3 nucleotides read TGTGCCAGCAGTGATGGGGCCAACGTCCTGACTTTC. It encodes CASSDGANVLTF.

The chain combines TRBV6-1 with TRBJ2-1, with D unresolved. CDR1 is MNHNS and CDR2 is SASEGT in the germline V gene. With 1 base removed from V and 2 bases from J, the gap between germline ends came to 9 bases. The CDR3 contains 15 residues. CDR3 in DNA: TGTGCCAGCAGTGAAGGGACGGAAACCTACAATGAGCAGTTCTTC. It specifies CASSEGTETYNEQFF.

The chain uses TRBV5-6 and TRBJ2-7; TRBD1 agrees at 9 bases. Germline CDR1 and CDR2: SGHDT and YYEEEE. The CDR3 runs to 14 residues. V lost 4 bases and J lost 4; bases outside the gene matches: 6. CDR3 in DNA: TGTGCCAGCAGCACCGGACAGGGGTTTTACGAGCAGTACTTC. It translates to CASSTGQGFYEQYF.